The source of this T cell receptor (beta chain) is a study of CD8+ T cells in alopecia areata. The wider study: Tofacitinib was given for 6 to 18 months, then stopped for 6 months. Notes on the study in general: In scalp samples, resident alphabeta T cells of normal skin are also sequenced.

In alopecia areata patients, both lesional scalp punch biopsies and peripheral blood were collected. It was from PBMCs that CD4+ and CD8+ T cells were sorted. CDR3 length equals 14 residues. Trimming at V came to 6 bases and at J to 3 bases, leaving 7 bases not matched to a gene. Germline values: CDR1 WSHSY, CDR2 SAAADI. cDNA serving as the sequencing template came from extracted, reverse transcribed RNA. Generated by immunoSEQ multiplex PCR, the TCRdb table keeps only in-frame clones and is missing some. The sample has approximately 180,000 clones, 65% to 75% seen once. Details on this clone: The antigen is undetermined.

The sequencing used CD8+ T cells sorted from blood, collected at week 0. The gene calls are TRBV10-2 and TRBJ2-7; TRBD2 agrees at 8 bases. This sequence originates from a human donor with alopecia areata. CDR3 loop: CASSTGAGDYEQYF. The CDR3 DNA reads as TGCGCCAGCAGCACGGGAGCGGGGGACTACGAGCAGTACTTC.